This paragraph reports one T cell receptor beta chain. Antigen: not known. A 10-day culture period preceded the isolation of CD4+ T cells. All participants had two doses of either the BNT162b2 or mRNA-1273 vaccine. These data come from a study of vaccination effects on CD4 cells after COVID-19. Overall study: Researchers obtained post-vaccine samples at a median of 72 days past the second dose. Overall study findings and caveats: The vaccine-induced clones of healthy vaccinees included only 1 of 255 that cross-reacted with common cold coronaviruses.

The assay was immunoSEQ multiplex PCR, and TCRdb's table has in-frame clones only and misses some. Of about 57,000 clones listed, 78% are singletons. The sequencing here drew on CD4+ T cells from PBMCs cultured without peptide, taken after COVID-19 vaccination. The receptor was isolated from a human donor who received a COVID-19 vaccine.

The CDR3, as DNA: TGTGCCAGCAGCCCACCGACGGCATATGGCTACACCTTC. It specifies CASSPPTAYGYTF. The chain couples TRBV9 to TRBJ1-2, with no clear D. This CDR3 has 13 residues. Trimming pared 4 bases from V and 5 bases from J, leaving 12 bases between. The germline CDR1 and CDR2 sequences are SGDLS and YYNGEE.